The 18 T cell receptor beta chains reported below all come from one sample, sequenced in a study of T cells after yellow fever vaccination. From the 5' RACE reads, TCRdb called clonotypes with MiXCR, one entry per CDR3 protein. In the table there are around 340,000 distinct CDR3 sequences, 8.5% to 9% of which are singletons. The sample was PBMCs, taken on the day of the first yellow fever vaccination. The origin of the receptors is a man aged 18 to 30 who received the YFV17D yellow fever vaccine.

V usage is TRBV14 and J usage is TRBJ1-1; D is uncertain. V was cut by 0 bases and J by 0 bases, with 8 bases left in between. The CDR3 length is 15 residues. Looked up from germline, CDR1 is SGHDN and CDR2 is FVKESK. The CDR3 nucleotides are TGTGCCAGCAGCCAAGATACGTTCATGAACACTGAAGCTTTCTTT. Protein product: CASSQDTFMNTEAFF.

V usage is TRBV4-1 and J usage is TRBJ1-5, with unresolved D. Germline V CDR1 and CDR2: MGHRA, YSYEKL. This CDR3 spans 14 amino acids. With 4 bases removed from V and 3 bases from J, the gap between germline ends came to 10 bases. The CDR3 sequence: CASSRGLLNQPQHF. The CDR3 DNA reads TGCGCCAGCAGCCGAGGACTCCTCAATCAGCCCCAGCATTTT.

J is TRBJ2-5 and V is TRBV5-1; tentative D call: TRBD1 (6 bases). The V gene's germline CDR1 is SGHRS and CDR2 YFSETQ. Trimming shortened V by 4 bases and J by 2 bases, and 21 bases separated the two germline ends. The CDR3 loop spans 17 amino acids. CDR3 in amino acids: CASSGVGTRFQQETQYF. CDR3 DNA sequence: TGCGCCAGCAGCGGGGTCGGGACACGATTCCAACAAGAGACCCAGTACTTC.

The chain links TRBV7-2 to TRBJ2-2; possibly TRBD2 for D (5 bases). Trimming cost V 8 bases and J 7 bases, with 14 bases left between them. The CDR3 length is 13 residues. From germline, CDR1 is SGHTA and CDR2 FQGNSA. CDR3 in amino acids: CASPRTGNGELFF. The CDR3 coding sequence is TGTGCCAGCCCTCGGACGGGGAACGGGGAGCTGTTTTTT.

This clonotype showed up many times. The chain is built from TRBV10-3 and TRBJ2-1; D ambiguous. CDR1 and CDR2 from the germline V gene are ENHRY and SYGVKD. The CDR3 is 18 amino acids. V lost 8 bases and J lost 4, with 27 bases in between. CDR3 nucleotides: TGTGCCATCGGTAGCAAACTTACATTTTGGGGAATTTACAATGAGCAGTTCTTC. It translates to CAIGSKLTFWGIYNEQFF.

The CDR3: CASSYWQGSYEQYF. In DNA form, the CDR3 reads TGTGCCAGCAGTTACTGGCAGGGGTCCTACGAGCAGTACTTC. The genes are TRBV6-2 or TRBV6-3 and TRBJ2-7; D perhaps matches TRBD1 (6 bases). V lost 1 base to trimming and J lost 1 base, with 8 bases between them. The CDR3 is 14 amino acids. CDR1 and CDR2 (germline): MNHEY, SVGEGT.

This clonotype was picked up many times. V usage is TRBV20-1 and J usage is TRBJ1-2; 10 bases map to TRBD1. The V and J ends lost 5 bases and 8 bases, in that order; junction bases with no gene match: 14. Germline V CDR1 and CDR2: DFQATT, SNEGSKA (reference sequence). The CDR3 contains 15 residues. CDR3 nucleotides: TGCAGTGCTCCTCCCTCCGGACAGGGGGATGACGGCTACACCTTC. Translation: CSAPPSGQGDDGYTF.

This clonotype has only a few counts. The CDR3 reads CAWSVIPQRAFF. CDR3 nucleotides: TGTGCCTGGAGTGTGATACCCCAACGGGCTTTCTTT. The chain combines TRBV30 with TRBJ1-1; D gene unclear. This CDR3 is 12 amino acids long. Germline CDR1 is GTSNPN and CDR2 is SVGIG (reference sequence). The germline V and J ends were trimmed by 0 bases and 11 bases, with 13 bases remaining between them.

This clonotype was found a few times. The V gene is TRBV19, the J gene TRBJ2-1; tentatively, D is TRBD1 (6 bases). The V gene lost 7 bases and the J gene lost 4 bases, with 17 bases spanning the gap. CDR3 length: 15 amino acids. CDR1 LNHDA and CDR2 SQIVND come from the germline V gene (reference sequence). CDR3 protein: CASTAPGHPYNEQFF. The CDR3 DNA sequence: TGTGCCAGTACCGCCCCGGGACACCCTTACAATGAGCAGTTCTTC.

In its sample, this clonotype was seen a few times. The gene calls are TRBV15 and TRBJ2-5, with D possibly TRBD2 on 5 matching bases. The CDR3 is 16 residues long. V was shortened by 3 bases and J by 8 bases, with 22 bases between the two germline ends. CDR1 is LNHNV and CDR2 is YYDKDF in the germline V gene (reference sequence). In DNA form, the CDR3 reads TGTGCCACCAGCAGCCGGAGAGGACTGGCCGAGGGAACCCAGTACTTC. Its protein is CATSSRRGLAEGTQYF.

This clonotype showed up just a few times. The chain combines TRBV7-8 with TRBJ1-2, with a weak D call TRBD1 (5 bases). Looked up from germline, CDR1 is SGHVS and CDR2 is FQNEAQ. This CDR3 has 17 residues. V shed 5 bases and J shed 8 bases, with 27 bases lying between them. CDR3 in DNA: TGTGCCAGCAGCCGGCAAATCCGGGATAGCGGGGGAGGCGGCTACACCTTC. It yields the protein CASSRQIRDSGGGGYTF.

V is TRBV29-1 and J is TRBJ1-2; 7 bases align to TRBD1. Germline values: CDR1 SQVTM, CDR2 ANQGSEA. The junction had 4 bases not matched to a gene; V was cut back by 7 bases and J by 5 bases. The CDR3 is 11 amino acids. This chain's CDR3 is CSAGTAYGYTF. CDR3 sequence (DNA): TGCAGCGCCGGGACAGCTTATGGCTACACCTTC.

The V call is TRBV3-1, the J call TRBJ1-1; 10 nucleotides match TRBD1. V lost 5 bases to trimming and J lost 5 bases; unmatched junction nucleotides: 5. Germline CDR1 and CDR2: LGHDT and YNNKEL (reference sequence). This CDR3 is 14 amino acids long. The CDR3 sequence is CASSSGQGMTEAFF. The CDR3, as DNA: TGTGCCAGCAGCTCGGGACAGGGGATGACTGAAGCTTTCTTT.

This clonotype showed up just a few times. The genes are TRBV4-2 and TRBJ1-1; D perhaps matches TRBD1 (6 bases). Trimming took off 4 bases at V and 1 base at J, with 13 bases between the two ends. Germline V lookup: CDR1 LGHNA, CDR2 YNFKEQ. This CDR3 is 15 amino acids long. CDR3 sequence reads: CASSPRAGENTEAFF. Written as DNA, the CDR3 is TGTGCCAGCAGCCCCCGGGCAGGGGAGAACACTGAAGCTTTCTTT.

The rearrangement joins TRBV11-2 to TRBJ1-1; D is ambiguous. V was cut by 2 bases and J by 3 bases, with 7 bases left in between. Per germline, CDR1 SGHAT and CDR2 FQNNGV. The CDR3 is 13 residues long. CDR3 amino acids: CASSLYTYTEAFF. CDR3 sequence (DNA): TGTGCCAGCAGCTTATACACCTACACTGAAGCTTTCTTT. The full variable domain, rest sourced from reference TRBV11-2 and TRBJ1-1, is EAGVAQSPRYKIIEKRQSVAFWCNPISGHATLYWYQQILGQGPKLLIQFQNNGVVDDSQLPKDRFSAERLKGVDSTLKIQPAKLEDSAVYLCASSLYTYTEAFFGQGTRLTVV.

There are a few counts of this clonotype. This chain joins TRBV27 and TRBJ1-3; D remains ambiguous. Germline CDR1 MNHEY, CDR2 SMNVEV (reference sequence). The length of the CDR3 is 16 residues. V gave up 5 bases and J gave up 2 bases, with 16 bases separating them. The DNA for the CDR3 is TGTGCCAGCAGTCACCAAGGAGGGCAAACTGGAAACACCATATATTTT. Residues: CASSHQGGQTGNTIYF.

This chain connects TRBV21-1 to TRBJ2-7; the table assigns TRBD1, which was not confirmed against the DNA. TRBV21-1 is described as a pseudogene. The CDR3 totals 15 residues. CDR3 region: CASSKEGRDGYEQYV. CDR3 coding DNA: TGTGCCAGCAGCAAAGAGGGCAGGGATGGCTACGAGCAGTACGTC.

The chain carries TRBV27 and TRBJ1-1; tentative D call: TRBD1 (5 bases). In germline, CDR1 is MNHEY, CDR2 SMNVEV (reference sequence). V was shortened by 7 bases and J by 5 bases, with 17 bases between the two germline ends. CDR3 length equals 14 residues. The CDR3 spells CASTDSGRLTEAFF. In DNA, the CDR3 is TGTGCCAGCACCGACTCGGGACGGCTAACTGAAGCTTTCTTT.